This is a list of T cell receptor beta chains from one sample in a study of cytomegalovirus exposure and HLA in healthy donors. Measured with immunoSEQ multiplex PCR; TCRdb has only the in-frame clones, and not every one. Of about 150,000 clones listed, more than 60% were seen once; the top ten hold about 1.3%. Material for sequencing was PBMCs. These receptors were collected from a woman in her thirties in good health and CMV-seronegative. Both conserved end residues are part of each CDR3. The D gene is left open where the match is weak. Clone size is shown for a subset of rows, as once, few, many or a class of expanded clone.

>NA|TRBJ1-1|TRBV5-4|NA
CASSPGQNTEAFF
TGTGCCAGCAGCCCCGGACAGAACACTGAAGCTTTCTTT
>NA|TRBJ1-2|TRBV5-1|TRBD1
CASSLTGQAGGYTF
TGCGCCAGCAGCTTGACCGGACAGGCTGGGGGCTACACCTTC
>NA|TRBJ1-2|TRBV7-6|TRBD1
CASSPEYRGVYGYTF
TGTGCCAGCAGCCCGGAATACAGGGGGGTCTATGGCTACACCTTC
>NA|TRBJ2-3|TRBV28|TRBD2
CASSLWFGGGGAEDTQYF
TGTGCCAGCAGTTTATGGTTTGGGGGCGGGGGGGCCGAAGATACGCAGTATTTT
>once|TRBJ2-7|TRBV2|NA
CASSEAQGLAKDYEQYF
TGTGCCAGCAGTGAAGCGCAAGGGCTAGCGAAGGACTACGAGCAGTACTTC
>few|TRBJ1-5|TRBV7-2|NA
CASSLNTNQPQHF
TGTGCCAGCAGCCTCAATACTAATCAGCCCCAGCATTTT
>NA|TRBJ2-1|TRBV7-8|NA
CASSLVYYNWEQFF
TGTGCCAGCAGCTTAGTCTACTACAATTGGGAGCAGTTCTTC
>NA|TRBJ2-3|TRBV5-4|NA
CASSFPQGTTDTQYF
TGTGCCAGCAGCTTTCCACAGGGTACCACAGATACGCAGTATTTT
>NA|TRBJ2-1|TRBV2|NA
CASSEARRGGEDEQFF
TGTGCCAGCAGTGAAGCGCGGCGGGGAGGAGAGGATGAGCAGTTCTTC
>NA|TRBJ1-3|TRBV5-6|NA
CASSTDRGASGNTIYF
TGTGCCAGCAGTACGGACCGCGGGGCCTCTGGAAACACCATATATTTT
>few|TRBJ2-2|TRBV2|TRBD2
CALRGSGGPSGELFF
TGTGCCCTAAGGGGTAGCGGGGGCCCTAGCGGGGAGCTGTTTTTT
>once|TRBJ1-1|TRBV5-6|NA
CASSVTENTEAFF
TGTGCCAGCAGCGTAACAGAGAACACTGAAGCTTTCTTT
>NA|TRBJ1-2|TRBV9|NA
CASSVSGALSDGYTF
TGTGCCAGCAGCGTATCGGGAGCCTTGTCGGATGGCTACACCTTC